This T cell receptor (beta chain) came from a study of blood T cell repertoires in COVID-19. The V gene's germline CDR1 is MNHNY and CDR2 SVGAGI (reference sequence). Deletions cut 2 bases from V and 2 bases from J, with 7 bases between. This CDR3 comprises 13 residues. Only in-frame clones appear in the TCRdb table, and some are missing; sequencing was by immunoSEQ multiplex PCR. The sample comprises hundreds of thousands of clones, under 90% of which are singletons, and over 15% rests with the top ten. This sequence was found in a woman older than 75 with active or convalescent COVID-19. This rearrangement joins TRBV6-6 to TRBJ2-7; no firm D call. Sequenced sample: peripheral blood. The CDR3 spells CASSYVSAYEQYF. For the CDR3, the DNA is TGTGCCAGCAGTTACGTTTCAGCCTACGAGCAGTACTTC.